These 19 T cell receptor beta chains were sequenced from one sample in a study of graft-versus-host responses after intestinal transplantation. Assay: immunoSEQ multiplex PCR; the TCRdb copy retains only in-frame clones and omits some. The data hold roughly 99,000 clones, with roughly 90% observed a single time. The antigens these receptors bind are not known. Sample: unstimulated CD4+ T cells sorted from spleen or lymph node cells, taken before transplant. Receptors originate from a human donor who was the organ donor for an intestinal transplant.

This chain uses TRBV7-9 with TRBJ1-1; D is ambiguous. V was pared by 4 bases and J by 11 bases, with 17 bases between. The germline V gene encodes CDR1 SEHNR and CDR2 FQNEAQ (reference sequence). CDR3 length: 13 amino acids. Written as DNA, the CDR3 is TGTGCCAGCAGCTCCCTCTCAGGTGATGGGGCTTTCTTT. Amino acid sequence: CASSSLSGDGAFF.

V gene TRBV5-1 combines with J gene TRBJ2-1; 13 nucleotides align to TRBD2. V lost 4 bases, J lost 9 bases, and 13 bases stayed unmatched. Germline loops: CDR1 SGHRS, CDR2 YFSETQ. CDR3 size: 17 residues. The CDR3 here is CASSRGATSGRSGEQFF. CDR3 sequence (DNA): TGCGCCAGCAGCCGCGGGGCGACTAGCGGGAGGAGCGGTGAGCAGTTCTTC.

The rearrangement uses TRBV10-3 and TRBJ2-7, with D hard to call. Germline CDR1 is ENHRY and CDR2 is SYGVKD. The CDR3 length is 11 residues. V lost 7 bases, J lost 0 bases, and 4 bases lay in between. As DNA, the CDR3 is TGTGCCATCAAGAGCTCCTACGAGCAGTACTTC. It specifies CAIKSSYEQYF.

The chain employs TRBV6-1 and TRBJ1-2; 9 bases are a match to TRBD1. The V gene end was trimmed by 5 bases and the J gene end by 6 bases; junction bases not matched to a gene: 7. Per the germline V gene, CDR1 is MNHNS and CDR2 is SASEGT. The CDR3 runs 14 residues. This CDR3 is CASSHANRGHGYTF. The DNA for the CDR3 is TGTGCCAGCAGTCATGCCAACAGGGGGCATGGCTACACCTTC.

The gene calls are TRBV7-9 and TRBJ2-2; D uncertain. Trimming removed 4 bases at V and 3 bases at J, with 9 bases between. The CDR3 runs 14 residues. Germline values: CDR1 SEHNR, CDR2 FQNEAQ (reference sequence). CDR3 coding DNA: TGTGCCAGCAGCTCCCCGGTAGACACCGGGGAGCTGTTTTTT. Translating it yields CASSSPVDTGELFF. The full variable domain, in which reference TRBV7-9 and TRBJ2-2 provide the parts outside the CDR3, is DTGVSQNPRHKITKRGQNVTFRCDPISEHNRLYWYRQTLGQGPEFLTYFQNEAQLEKSRLLSDRFSAERPKGSFSTLEIQRTEQGDSAMYLCASSSPVDTGELFFGEGSRLTVL.

This clone was picked up one time. The chain has TRBV6-6 and TRBJ1-1; D is possibly TRBD1 (6 bases). The CDR3 contains 14 residues. Deletions cut 2 bases from V and 0 bases from J, with 7 bases between. Germline CDR1 MNHNY, CDR2 SVGAGI (reference sequence). CDR3 in amino acids: CASSYRDMNTEAFF. The DNA of the CDR3 is TGTGCCAGCAGTTACCGGGACATGAACACTGAAGCTTTCTTT.

J is TRBJ1-1 and V is TRBV30, with unresolved D. The length of the CDR3 is 11 residues. Germline loops: CDR1 GTSNPN, CDR2 SVGIG (reference sequence). V lost 5 bases, J lost 4 bases, and 8 bases lay in between. The CDR3 bases are TGTGCCTGGGTAACTTCCACTGAAGCTTTCTTT. Encoded protein: CAWVTSTEAFF.

The chain employs TRBV7-8 and TRBJ1-1; 12 positions match TRBD1. Unmatched junction bases numbered 7, after V lost 1 base and J lost 1 base. CDR3 size: 18 residues. Germline CDR1 is SGHVS and CDR2 is FQNEAQ. CDR3 sequence reads: CASSLVGGQGASNTEAFF. Here the CDR3 DNA reads TGTGCCAGCAGCTTAGTAGGGGGACAGGGGGCTTCGAACACTGAAGCTTTCTTT.

The gene calls are TRBV10-3 and TRBJ2-3; D ambiguous. In germline, CDR1 is ENHRY, CDR2 SYGVKD. The V end was cut by 2 bases, the J end by 4 bases, with 10 bases between. The CDR3 spans 14 residues. CDR3 residues: CAISEQNDPDTQYF. The CDR3 DNA reads as TGTGCCATCAGTGAGCAAAACGATCCAGATACGCAGTATTTT.

This sequence joins TRBV19 and TRBJ1-2; no definite D call. V was trimmed by 7 bases and J by 0 bases, leaving 15 bases between them. Germline-derived CDR1 and CDR2 are LNHDA and SQIVND (reference sequence). The length of the CDR3 is 15 residues. In nucleotides, the CDR3 is TGTGCCAGTACCCCTGCGCATAGAGCTAACTATGGCTACACCTTC. Protein product: CASTPAHRANYGYTF.

The chain is built from TRBV2 and TRBJ1-1; TRBD1 is a possible D gene (5 bases). From germline, CDR1 is SNHLY and CDR2 FYNNEI. Between the trimmed V and J ends, which lost 0 bases and 8 bases, there was a span of 16 bases. This CDR3 has 15 residues. The CDR3 here is CASSEAFSQGGEAFF. CDR3 bases: TGTGCCAGCAGTGAAGCCTTCTCCCAGGGAGGGGAAGCTTTCTTT.

This clone was found once. The V call is TRBV4-2, the J call TRBJ1-2; possibly TRBD1 for D (5 bases). Trimming left V 0 bases short and J 4 bases short, with 9 bases between. The CDR3 is 14 amino acids. Germline V CDR1 and CDR2: LGHNA, YNFKEQ. For the CDR3, the DNA is TGTGCCAGCAGCCAAGATAGGGACTCCTATGGCTACACCTTC. This encodes CASSQDRDSYGYTF.

CDR3 in amino acids: CASRTGPVGGYTF. The CDR3 nucleotides are TGTGCCAGCAGGACAGGACCGGTCGGGGGCTACACCTTC. This chain connects TRBV6-5 to TRBJ1-2; the D gene is possibly TRBD1 (6 bases). With 6 bases removed from V and 8 bases from J, the gap between germline ends came to 16 bases. Germline CDR1 MNHEY, CDR2 SVGAGI. The CDR3 runs 13 residues.

The V and J genes are TRBV7-3 and TRBJ2-2; 8 positions agree with TRBD2. V trimming: 4 bases; J trimming: 1 base; junction bases outside the gene matches: 2. Germline CDR1 and CDR2: SGHTA and FQGTGA. The CDR3 runs to 15 residues. This chain's CDR3 is CASSSSGWNTGELFF. The CDR3, as DNA: TGTGCCAGCAGCTCTAGCGGGTGGAACACCGGGGAGCTGTTTTTT. The full variable domain, with the rest looked up from reference TRBV7-3 and TRBJ2-2, is GAGVSQTPSNKVTEKGKYVELRCDPISGHTALYWYRQSLGQGPEFLIYFQGTGAADDSGLPNDRFFAVRPEGSVSTLKIQRTERGDSAVYLCASSSSGWNTGELFFGEGSRLTVL.

The V gene is TRBV27, the J gene TRBJ2-7, with 10 positions matching TRBD2. The V gene's germline CDR1 is MNHEY and CDR2 SMNVEV (reference sequence). J lost 2 bases, V lost 4 bases, and 20 bases had no gene match. This CDR3 has 20 amino acids. The CDR3 DNA reads TGTGCCAGCAGTTCCTCTTACCTCGGGGCTAGCGGGGGACCTACCTACGAGCAGTACTTC. It codes for CASSSSYLGASGGPTYEQYF.

The chain links TRBV28 to TRBJ2-5, with 10 bases aligning to TRBD2. Germline values: CDR1 MDHEN, CDR2 SYDVKM. The V gene end was trimmed by 6 bases and the J gene end by 4 bases; junction bases not matched to a gene: 11. The CDR3 loop spans 16 amino acids. The CDR3 DNA sequence: TGTGCCAGCAGCCCTTCTAGCGGGAGCGGGGGAGAGACCCAGTACTTC. Translation: CASSPSSGSGGETQYF.

This chain joins TRBV6-1 and TRBJ2-7; unclear D gene. The germline V gene has CDR1 MNHNS and CDR2 SASEGT. CDR3 length: 11 residues. Trimming pared 5 bases from V and 9 bases from J, leaving 11 bases between. This CDR3 is CASSPGIGQYF. The CDR3 DNA reads as TGTGCCAGCAGTCCCGGAATCGGGCAGTACTTC.

The chain recombines TRBV19 with TRBJ2-1, with 7 bases lining up with TRBD1. Germline values: CDR1 LNHDA, CDR2 SQIVND (reference sequence). V was clipped by 6 bases and J by 0 bases; unmatched bases: 5. The CDR3 length is 15 residues. The CDR3 DNA follows: TGTGCCAGTAGCCATCGGGACAGCTCCTACAATGAGCAGTTCTTC. Translation: CASSHRDSSYNEQFF.

The gene calls are TRBV28 and TRBJ2-6; 7 nucleotides align to TRBD1. The CDR3 has 23 residues. Germline loops: CDR1 MDHEN, CDR2 SYDVKM. Germline trimming cut 3 bases from V and 4 bases from J; bases unmatched to any gene: 27. The CDR3: CASSLVGGGDRARDSSGANVLTF. For the CDR3, the DNA is TGTGCCAGCAGTTTGGTTGGGGGTGGGGACCGGGCCAGGGACAGTTCCGGGGCCAACGTCCTGACTTTC.